One sample yielded the 29 T cell receptor beta chains listed below, sequenced in a study of CD8 T cells in ankylosing spondylitis. Points from the study as a whole: Ankylosing spondylitis blood appeared to carry a characteristic TCR beta motif of roughly eight highly homologous variants.

TCRdb passed the 5' RACE reads through MiXCR, listing each CDR3 protein once. This table holds about 800,000 distinct CDR3 sequences, about 11% found once. Antigens of these TCRs are unknown. The sample taken for sequencing was blood, either unsorted or a sorted T cell fraction (not recorded which). These receptors were collected from a male donor with ankylosing spondylitis.

The V call is TRBV27, the J call TRBJ2-6, with TRBD1 identical over 9 bases. Germline CDR1 is MNHEY and CDR2 is SMNVEV (reference sequence). The CDR3 has 20 residues. Trimming cost V 1 base and J 2 bases; bases outside gene matches: 12. In nucleotides, the CDR3 is TGTGCCAGCAGTTTATACCGCCCGGACAGGGGTTCGGCTGGGGCCAACGTCCTGACTTTC. Translating it yields CASSLYRPDRGSAGANVLTF.

The sample holds a few counts of this clonotype. The rearrangement uses TRBV7-2 and TRBJ2-3, with 12 bases identical to TRBD2. The junction had 2 bases not matched to a gene; V was cut back by 8 bases and J by 2 bases. The CDR3 is 14 amino acids. Germline V gene lookup returns CDR1 SGHTA and CDR2 FQGNSA. The CDR3 DNA reads as TGTGCCAGCGGACTAGCGGGATACACAGATACGCAGTATTTT. Protein product: CASGLAGYTDTQYF.

V gene TRBV7-2 combines with J gene TRBJ2-3; D not certain. The germline gives CDR1 SGHTA, CDR2 FQGNSA. V lost 1 base and J lost 0, with 8 bases in between. The CDR3 sequence is 15 residues long. The CDR3 sequence is CASSLGAVSTDTQYF. Written as DNA, the CDR3 is TGTGCCAGCAGCTTAGGGGCAGTAAGCACAGATACGCAGTATTTT.

J is TRBJ2-4 and V is TRBV6-1; D uncertain. This CDR3 is built from 15 residues. V lost 6 bases to trimming and J lost 0 bases, with 12 bases between them. Per germline, CDR1 MNHNS and CDR2 SASEGT. The CDR3 DNA is TGTGCCAGCAGCGAACTGCTTATAGCCAAAAACATTCAGTACTTC. This translates into CASSELLIAKNIQYF.

The chain recombines TRBV7-9 with TRBJ1-1, with a tentative D call TRBD1 (5 bases). Germline V lookup: CDR1 SEHNR, CDR2 FQNEAQ (reference sequence). Trimming stripped 2 bases from V and 2 bases from J, with 15 bases between. The CDR3 extends over 16 amino acids. The DNA for the CDR3 is TGTGCCAGCAGCTTAAGGCAGGGAAGGTTAAACACTGAAGCTTTCTTT. Translating it yields CASSLRQGRLNTEAFF.

This clonotype was observed at least ten times. The chain uses TRBV5-1 and TRBJ2-7; D is ambiguous. Trimming left V 4 bases short and J 0 bases short, with 14 bases between. CDR1 and CDR2 (germline): SGHRS, YFSETQ. The CDR3 loop spans 15 amino acids. The CDR3 protein is CASSKVTDGSYEQYF. The CDR3 nucleotides are TGCGCCAGCAGCAAGGTGACGGACGGCTCCTACGAGCAGTACTTC.

V usage is TRBV7-2 and J usage is TRBJ1-1; D may be TRBD1 (6 bases). Trimming pared 5 bases from V and 3 bases from J, leaving 10 bases between. This CDR3 comprises 13 residues. Germline V gene data show CDR1 as SGHTA and CDR2 as FQGNSA. Here the CDR3 reads CASSRGGDTEAFF. CDR3 coding DNA: TGTGCCAGCAGCCGAGGGGGGGACACTGAAGCTTTCTTT.

The chain links TRBV29-1 to TRBJ1-2; weak D call: TRBD1 (5 bases). Trimming left V 6 bases short and J 3 bases short, with 14 bases between. This CDR3 is 13 amino acids long. Germline lookup yields CDR1 SQVTM and CDR2 ANQGSEA. CDR3 nucleotide sequence: TGCAGCGTCAGACGGACATCCCACTATGGCTACACCTTC. The encoded protein is CSVRRTSHYGYTF.

This clonotype was counted a few times. This chain joins TRBV6-1 and TRBJ2-7; D not certain. The germline V gene has CDR1 MNHNS and CDR2 SASEGT. The CDR3 has 15 residues. The germline V and J ends were trimmed by 6 bases and 0 bases, with 15 bases remaining between them. CDR3 coding DNA: TGTGCCAGCAGAAACACGGGCGGTAGCTCCTACGAGCAGTACTTC. Translated, it gives CASRNTGGSSYEQYF.

The V and J genes are TRBV30 and TRBJ2-5; 7 bases are shared with TRBD2. This CDR3 contains 14 residues. From germline, CDR1 is GTSNPN and CDR2 SVGIG (reference sequence). After removal of 4 bases from V and 5 bases from J, the junction contained 10 bases not matched to a gene. The CDR3 protein is CAWTHGGNSETQYF. The CDR3 DNA is TGTGCCTGGACCCACGGGGGGAATTCGGAGACCCAGTACTTC.

The gene calls are TRBV5-4 and TRBJ1-4; a possible D gene is TRBD1 (6 bases). The CDR3 consists of 16 residues. Germline V gives CDR1 SGHNT, CDR2 YYREEE (reference sequence). V lost 4 bases and J lost 6, with 19 bases in between. CDR3 residues: CASSASLGTPDEKLFF. In nucleotides, the CDR3 is TGTGCCAGCAGCGCATCCCTGGGGACACCCGATGAAAAACTGTTTTTT.

This chain uses TRBV20-1 with TRBJ1-1, with D perhaps matching TRBD1 (5 bases). V was pared by 8 bases and J by 6 bases, with 19 bases between. Germline CDR1 reads DFQATT; CDR2 reads SNEGSKA (reference sequence). CDR3 length: 13 residues. The CDR3 DNA reads as TGCAGTCCATGGGGAGGGGAAGGGGCTGAAGCTTTCTTT. This codes for CSPWGGEGAEAFF.

CDR3 sequence (DNA): TGTGCCAGCAGCTTAGAGGCTAATGAAAAACTGTTTTTT. Translated, it gives CASSLEANEKLFF. The V and J genes are TRBV7-2 and TRBJ1-4; D ambiguous. This CDR3 region has 13 residues. V lost 1 base and J 3 bases, leaving 3 bases between the germline ends. Germline V CDR1 and CDR2: SGHTA, FQGNSA.

This clonotype was seen a few times. The chain combines TRBV20-1 with TRBJ1-5; no clear D. Trimming cost V 1 base and J 4 bases, with 8 bases left between them. CDR3 length equals 13 residues. Germline V gene lookup returns CDR1 DFQATT and CDR2 SNEGSKA (reference sequence). The CDR3 protein is CSARGHGNQPQHF. DNA of the CDR3: TGCAGTGCTAGAGGACACGGGAATCAGCCCCAGCATTTT.

This clonotype was counted between two and nine times. V and J are TRBV6-2 or TRBV6-3 and TRBJ1-2, with D uncertain. Trimming shortened V by 7 bases and J by 7 bases, and 13 bases separated the two germline ends. The length of the CDR3 is 12 residues. Germline V gene sequence: CDR1 MNHEY, CDR2 SVGEGT. The CDR3 reads CASTQTSRGYTF. The CDR3 region has the DNA TGTGCCAGCACCCAGACCAGCCGTGGCTACACCTTC.

The rearrangement joins TRBV3-1 to TRBJ2-3, with a tentative D call TRBD2 (5 bases). The CDR3 covers 14 residues. Looked up from germline, CDR1 is LGHDT and CDR2 is YNNKEL (reference sequence). V gave up 3 bases and J gave up 5 bases, with 12 bases separating them. The CDR3 bases are TGTGCCAGCAGCCAGGGGTTCGAGGGAGATACGCAGTATTTT. Protein: CASSQGFEGDTQYF.

This clonotype was recorded a few times. This sequence joins TRBV7-2 and TRBJ2-7; no firm D call. This CDR3 region has 13 residues. The germline V gene has CDR1 SGHTA and CDR2 FQGNSA. Trimming removed 5 bases from V and 5 bases from J, with 13 bases in between. The CDR3 DNA is TGTGCCAGCAGCCCCACGTGGGGAAACGAGCAGTACTTC. Its protein is CASSPTWGNEQYF.

As concerns this clonotype: At one of its ends the junction is not consistent with the germline gene, which may arise from a read error. This chain joins TRBV20-1 and TRBJ2-5, with D perhaps matching TRBD2 (6 bases). The CDR3 is made up of 15 amino acids. Germline CDR1 and CDR2: DFQATT and SNEGSKA (reference sequence). CDR3 sequence (DNA): TGCTGTGCTAGAGATATTGGGGGACTTTTAGAGACCCAGTACTTC. Translating it yields CCARDIGGLLETQYF.

This clonotype appeared many times. The genes are TRBV6-5 and TRBJ2-7; the D gene is possibly TRBD1 (7 bases). V lost 2 bases to trimming and J lost 1 base, with 15 bases between them. Germline assignment: CDR1 MNHEY and CDR2 SVGAGI. The CDR3 runs to 16 residues. CDR3 loop: CASSYQRAGQSYEQYF. Here the CDR3 DNA reads TGTGCCAGCAGTTACCAGAGGGCGGGACAGTCCTACGAGCAGTACTTC.

This clonotype was observed a handful of times. V and J are TRBV20-1 and TRBJ2-1; D ambiguous. The CDR3 has 8 amino acids. The V gene lost 3 bases and the J gene lost 16 bases, with 7 bases spanning the gap. Germline CDR1 is DFQATT and CDR2 is SNEGSKA (reference sequence). The CDR3 bases are TGCAGTGCTAGGGAAAGATTCTTC. As protein: CSARERFF.

In regard to this clonotype: This clone may be a read error of a much larger clone one base away. This chain links TRBV5-5 with TRBJ2-7; TRBD1 agrees at 7 bases. This CDR3 contains 14 residues. Germline V gene lookup returns CDR1 SGHKS and CDR2 YYEKEE (reference sequence). The CDR3 here is CASSLYRGDYKQYF. CDR3 DNA: TGTGCCAGCAGCTTATACAGGGGAGACTACAAGCAGTACTTC.

This clonotype appeared many times. This chain uses TRBV27 with TRBJ2-7, with D unclear. CDR3 length: 15 residues. The germline V and J ends were trimmed by 0 bases and 2 bases, with 11 bases remaining between them. Per germline, CDR1 MNHEY and CDR2 SMNVEV (reference sequence). In nucleotides, the CDR3 is TGTGCCAGCAGTTTATCGAATTCGGCGCCCTACGAGCAGTACTTC. Amino acid sequence: CASSLSNSAPYEQYF.

This clonotype was recorded a few times. The chain has TRBV9 and TRBJ1-3, with TRBD1 as a possible D gene (5 bases). This CDR3 region has 14 residues. The germline V and J ends were trimmed by 0 bases and 8 bases, with 12 bases remaining between them. CDR1 is SGDLS, CDR2 YYNGEE, per germline. In DNA form, the CDR3 reads TGTGCCAGCAGCGTAGAGGCACCGGGGGACACCATATATTTT. It codes for CASSVEAPGDTIYF. The entire variable domain, with the rest obtained from reference TRBV9 and TRBJ1-3, is as follows: DSGVTQTPKHLITATGQRVTLRCSPRSGDLSVYWYQQSLDQGLQFLIQYYNGEERAKGNILERFSAQQFPDLHSELNLSSLELGDSALYFCASSVEAPGDTIYFGEGSWLTVV.

This clonotype has just a few counts. The genes are TRBV7-2 and TRBJ1-5; D is uncertain. Germline CDR1 is SGHTA and CDR2 is FQGNSA. Trimming shortened V by 5 bases and J by 3 bases, and 14 bases separated the two germline ends. The CDR3 contains 15 residues. CDR3 region: CASSLGRSFNQPQHF. CDR3 DNA sequence: TGTGCCAGCAGCCTAGGACGGTCCTTCAATCAGCCCCAGCATTTT.

This clonotype was observed a few times. The chain couples TRBV12-5 to TRBJ2-5; 7 bases are a match to TRBD2. CDR1 and CDR2 from the germline V gene are LGHNT and FRNRAP. The CDR3 has 12 residues. V lost 3 bases, J lost 10 bases, and 5 bases stayed unmatched. The CDR3 is CASGLYRDYQYF. The CDR3 DNA reads TGTGCTAGTGGTTTATACCGGGACTACCAGTACTTC.

This clonotype was seen at least ten times. J is TRBJ1-2 and V is TRBV27; 7 bases align to TRBD1. CDR3 length equals 13 residues. Germline trimming cut 2 bases from V and 5 bases from J; bases unmatched to any gene: 2. Germline assignment: CDR1 MNHEY and CDR2 SMNVEV (reference sequence). The chain's CDR3 is CASSLGQAYGYTF. In nucleotides, the CDR3 is TGTGCCAGCAGTTTAGGACAGGCGTATGGCTACACCTTC.

This rearrangement joins TRBV7-8 to TRBJ2-5, with unresolved D. This CDR3 contains 14 residues. The V end was cut by 7 bases, the J end by 1 base, with 13 bases between. Per germline, CDR1 SGHVS and CDR2 FQNEAQ. This CDR3 reads CASTSLRPQETQYF. DNA of the CDR3: TGTGCCAGCACCTCCCTTCGCCCCCAAGAGACCCAGTACTTC. The full variable domain, in which reference TRBV7-8 and TRBJ2-5 provide the parts outside the CDR3, is GAGVSQSPRYKVAKRGQDVALRCDPISGHVSLFWYQQALGQGPEFLTYFQNEAQLDKSGLPSDRFFAERPEGSVSTLKIQRTQQEDSAVYLCASTSLRPQETQYFGPGTRLLVL.

This clonotype was detected a few times. The genes are TRBV20-1 and TRBJ2-7; the D gene is possibly TRBD2 (6 bases). The V end was cut by 5 bases, the J end by 8 bases, with 16 bases between. Germline assignment: CDR1 DFQATT and CDR2 SNEGSKA (reference sequence). This CDR3 is 12 amino acids long. For the CDR3, the DNA is TGCAGTGCTTACGGGGGTCTACGGAAGCAGTACTTC. Protein: CSAYGGLRKQYF.

This clonotype was detected only a few times. The J gene is TRBJ1-2, the V gene TRBV2; 8 nucleotides agree with TRBD1. V shed 5 bases, J shed 5 bases, and the junction held 7 bases outside the gene matches. The CDR3 spans 14 residues. Germline assignment: CDR1 SNHLY and CDR2 FYNNEI. This CDR3 is CASSSDRALYGYTF. CDR3 nucleotides: TGTGCCAGCAGTTCGGACAGGGCCTTGTATGGCTACACCTTC.